These 11 T cell receptor beta chains came from one sample sequenced in a study. TCRdb re-called the 5' RACE reads through MiXCR, storing one row per CDR3 protein. The sample contains 13,000 or so distinct CDR3 sequences, about 25% of which appear only once. Sequenced sample: naive CD4+ T cells sorted from blood. Subset: naive CD4+ T cells, CD4+CD45RA+CD25-. Receptors were obtained from a female donor with breast cancer.

Concerning this clonotype: Being one base from a much bigger clone, this may be a read error. The V call is TRBV5-1, the J call TRBJ1-1; D gene unclear. The germline V gene encodes CDR1 SGHRS and CDR2 YFSETQ. Deletions cut 0 bases from V and 1 base from J, with 7 bases between. CDR3 length equals 14 residues. CDR3 DNA sequence: TGCGCCAGCAGCTTGGTACACGGGAACACTGAAGCTTTCTTT. Amino acids: CASSLVHGNTEAFF.

The chain joins TRBV20-1 to TRBJ1-2; a possible D gene is TRBD1 (5 bases). CDR1 is DFQATT and CDR2 is SNEGSKA in the germline V gene (reference sequence). Trimming shortened V by 0 bases and J by 7 bases, and 15 bases separated the two germline ends. CDR3 size: 14 residues. CDR3 region: CSARDPQKGFGYTF. As DNA, the CDR3 is TGCAGTGCTAGAGATCCCCAGAAGGGGTTTGGCTACACCTTC.

In the case of this clonotype: A much larger clone lies a single base off, so this may be a read error. The gene calls are TRBV29-1 and TRBJ2-7; D uncertain. Germline V gene sequence: CDR1 SQVTM, CDR2 ANQGSEA. Trimming shortened V by 4 bases and J by 3 bases, and 10 bases separated the two germline ends. The CDR3 consists of 12 residues. CDR3 sequence: CSVAGPNYEQYF. DNA of the CDR3: TGCAGCGTTGCCGGGCCAAACTACGAGCAGTACTTC.

This clonotype was counted ten times or more. The V gene is TRBV20-1, the J gene TRBJ2-1, with TRBD2 matching 9 bases. J was trimmed by 0 bases and V by 2 bases; bases with no gene match: 5. There are 16 residues in the CDR3. Germline V gene data show CDR1 as DFQATT and CDR2 as SNEGSKA (reference sequence). CDR3 sequence (DNA): TGCAGTGCTAGAATGATTAGCGGGAGCTCCTACAATGAGCAGTTCTTC. Amino acid sequence: CSARMISGSSYNEQFF.

This clonotype was counted a single time. The missing conserved phenylalanine or tryptophan at the end of this CDR3 makes a read error likely. This CDR3 is CANSPGGRQPQHS. In nucleotides, the CDR3 is TGTGCCAACAGCCCAGGGGGCAGACAGCCCCAGCATTCT. The V call is TRBV7-8, the J call TRBJ1-5, with TRBD1 identical over 8 bases. Germline V gene sequence: CDR1 SGHVS, CDR2 FQNEAQ. The CDR3 runs 13 residues.

This clonotype counts as medium-sized. The chain uses TRBV29-1 and TRBJ2-1, with 7 bases that match TRBD2. This CDR3 is 13 amino acids long. V shed 7 bases, J shed 2 bases, and the junction held 5 bases outside the gene matches. Germline loops: CDR1 SQVTM, CDR2 ANQGSEA. CDR3: CSAGRGTYNEQFF. In DNA form, the CDR3 reads TGCAGCGCAGGGCGGGGGACCTACAATGAGCAGTTCTTC.

This clonotype has more than one count but fewer than ten. A much larger clonotype is one base distant, so this may be a read error. The rearrangement uses TRBV30 and TRBJ2-1, with TRBD1 matching over 10 bases. This CDR3 comprises 16 residues. Germline V gene sequence: CDR1 GTSNPN, CDR2 SVGIG (reference sequence). The trim removed 0 bases at V and 3 bases at J, leaving 5 bases unmatched. For the CDR3, the DNA is TGTGCCTGGAGTGTACCGGGACAGGGGTACTACAATGAGCAGTTCTTC. It translates to CAWSVPGQGYYNEQFF.

Notes on this clonotype: A much larger clone lies one base from this, so it may be a read error. The rearrangement joins TRBV7-3 to TRBJ1-1; D unclear. The germline gives CDR1 SGHTA, CDR2 FQGTGA. The CDR3 runs 14 residues. Here the CDR3 reads CAGSLEPVNTEAFF. CDR3 sequence (DNA): TGTGCCGGCAGCTTAGAGCCCGTGAACACTGAAGCTTTCTTT.

Worth noting for this clonotype: This may come from a read error, since a much larger clone is one base off. This rearrangement joins TRBV6-1 to TRBJ1-1; weak D call: TRBD1 (5 bases). This CDR3 is 14 amino acids long. Germline values: CDR1 MNHNS, CDR2 SASEGT. Trimming shortened V by 8 bases and J by 1 base, and 14 bases separated the two germline ends. This CDR3 is CASGGGPPNTEAFF. In DNA, the CDR3 is TGTGCCAGCGGGGGGGGACCCCCGAACACTGAAGCTTTCTTT.

This clonotype was counted ten times or more. This chain connects TRBV5-1 to TRBJ2-5; tentatively, D is TRBD1 (7 bases). From germline, CDR1 is SGHRS and CDR2 YFSETQ. Trimming took 4 bases from V and 5 from J, leaving 18 bases between them. This CDR3 spans 15 amino acids. CDR3 DNA sequence: TGCGCCAGCAGCCCCTGGGACAGTGGAGGGGAGACCCAGTACTTC. It is translated as CASSPWDSGGETQYF.

The V gene is TRBV9, the J gene TRBJ2-3; 8 nucleotides align to TRBD2. J was trimmed by 2 bases and V by 0 bases; bases with no gene match: 14. Per germline, CDR1 SGDLS and CDR2 YYNGEE. The CDR3 totals 19 residues. CDR3 region: CASSVDPYATSEDTDTQYF. The CDR3 region has the DNA TGTGCCAGCAGCGTAGACCCCTATGCGACTAGCGAGGACACAGATACGCAGTATTTT.